Given below is one TCR beta chain in context. Its antigen is not known. Deep was the level at which the assay was run. Produced via immunoSEQ multiplex PCR; TCRdb's table is partial and in-frame only. This sample has around 2.5 million clones, with roughly 93% found just once. Trimming took 5 bases from V and 6 from J, leaving 8 bases between them. This CDR3 has 11 amino acids. Germline values: CDR1 SEHNR, CDR2 FQNEAQ (reference sequence). This entry is derived from a study of shared clonotypes between healthy human individuals. Study-wide points: Donors were few, which limited the genetic and exposure-history diversity represented.

This receptor was obtained from a man younger than 35 in good health. Some clones in this sample may be carry-over from other donors' samples. What was sequenced was naive CD4+ T cells from PBMCs. Subset of the sample: CD45RA+ positively selected. The chain uses TRBV7-9 and TRBJ2-7; D is unresolved. Here the CDR3 DNA reads TGTGCCAGCAGCCGTACCAGCGAGCAGTACTTC. Translating gives CASSRTSEQYF.